Listed below are T cell receptor beta chains from one sample, sequenced in a study of regulatory T cells in long-lasting Graves disease. Using its own MiXCR run on the multiplex PCR reads, TCRdb lists one record per CDR3 protein. The table has about 470,000 distinct CDR3 sequences, 14% to 15% seen once. In addition, the sample was reused for a study of T cells in Graves' hyperthyroidism and ophthalmopathy.

The material sequenced was peripheral blood mononuclear cells (PBMCs), taken at new diagnosis, from a patient treated with antithyroid drugs. The source is a young woman with Graves disease. Each CDR3 is given with its conserved first and last residue. The order of the fields is J gene, clone size, D gene, V gene, CDR3 DNA, CDR3 protein. D genes are given only for firm matches. Expanded clones get a size class; other rows say once, few or many, or leave the size out.

TRBJ2-2,many,-,TRBV7-7,TGTGCTAGCAGCTTTGGGACCGAGGGCGGGGAGCTGTTTTTT,CASSFGTEGGELFF
TRBJ2-5,-,TRBD1,TRBV12-3/TRBV12-4,TGTGCCAGCACCTTGGGACAGCAAGAGACCCAGTACTTC,CASTLGQQETQYF
TRBJ1-4,few,TRBD1,TRBV12-3/TRBV12-4,TGTGCCAGCAGTTTTCAGGGGGCTCCGGAAAAACTGTTTTTT,CASSFQGAPEKLFF
TRBJ2-7,many,-,TRBV28,TGTGCCAGCAGTTTCCGAGGTCCCAGGATCCGGCAGTACTTC,CASSFRGPRIRQYF
TRBJ1-4,many,-,TRBV20-1,TGCAGTGCCGGGGAACGCAATGAAAAACTGTTTTTT,CSAGERNEKLFF
TRBJ1-2,few,-,TRBV5-1,TGCGCCAGCAGCTTGGAACGTCTCTATGGCTACACCTTC,CASSLERLYGYTF
TRBJ1-2,many,-,TRBV7-9,TGTGCCAGCAGCTTAGTCGGGTTGTCGAATACCCACTATGGCTACACCTTC,CASSLVGLSNTHYGYTF
TRBJ1-2,few,-,TRBV5-1,TGCGCCAGCAGCCCGTACGGGGGCGGGGGCTACACCTTC,CASSPYGGGGYTF
TRBJ2-4,few,TRBD1,TRBV7-2,TGTGCCAGCAGCTTGGCCAGGGGGCCTAACATTCAGTACTTC,CASSLARGPNIQYF
TRBJ2-3,few,TRBD2,TRBV5-1,TGCGCCAGCAGCTTGGGCCTAGCGGGCGGACGAGGCGCAGATACGCAGTATTTT,CASSLGLAGGRGADTQYF
TRBJ2-1,many,-,TRBV12-3/TRBV12-4,TGTGCCAGCAGTTTAGCAGCCGTAGTGGGGAATGAGCAGTTCTTC,CASSLAAVVGNEQFF
TRBJ1-2,few,-,TRBV7-2,TGTGCCAGCAGCTACGAAGCAGGTGGCTACACCTTC,CASSYEAGGYTF
TRBJ2-3,-,-,TRBV28,TGTGCCAGCAGCACCTACGAACCCACAGATACGCAGTATTTT,CASSTYEPTDTQYF
TRBJ1-1,many,-,TRBV20-1,TGCAGTGCTAGACTAACCGCGTGGGCGGGCACTGAAGCTTTCTTT,CSARLTAWAGTEAFF
TRBJ1-1,many,TRBD1,TRBV2,TGTGCCAGCAGTCCACAGGGGAGGTACACTGAAGCTTTCTTT,CASSPQGRYTEAFF
TRBJ1-2,few,-,TRBV10-3,TGTGCCATCAGTGAGGGGGGGAACTATGGCTACACCTTC,CAISEGGNYGYTF
TRBJ2-3,-,-,TRBV29-1,TGCAGCGTTGAACTCGGGGCAGATACGCAGTATTTT,CSVELGADTQYF
TRBJ2-3,many,-,TRBV7-9,TGTGCCAGCAGCCCTAGGAAGGGATACTCCACAGATACGCAGTATTTT,CASSPRKGYSTDTQYF
TRBJ1-5,few,TRBD1,TRBV30,TGTGCCTGGAGTGGGACAGGGGGCTATCGGCCCCAGCATTTT,CAWSGTGGYRPQHF
TRBJ2-5,many,TRBD2,TRBV20-1,TGCAGTGCTATAGCGGGAGGGGCCCAAGAGACCCAGTACTTC,CSAIAGGAQETQYF
TRBJ2-3,-,-,TRBV10-3,TGTGCCATCAGTGACGAGCGAGATACGCAGTATTTT,CAISDERDTQYF
TRBJ2-1,many,-,TRBV30,TGTGCCTGGAGGGGGGGACAGGAGCAGTTCTTC,CAWRGGQEQFF
TRBJ2-3,-,-,TRBV24-1,TGTGCCACCAGTCTGGGAAGAACAGATACGCAGTATTTT,CATSLGRTDTQYF
TRBJ2-3,many,-,TRBV27,TGTGCCAGCAGTTGGAGCTCAAGCACAGATACGCAGTATTTT,CASSWSSSTDTQYF
TRBJ2-7,many,TRBD2,TRBV12-3/TRBV12-4,TGTGCCAGCAGTTTAACTAGCGGGGGGACCAACCTACTGGAGCAGTACTTC,CASSLTSGGTNLLEQYF
TRBJ1-4,many,TRBD1,TRBV11-2,TGTGCCAGCAGCTCGTCCGGGACAGATAATGAAAAACTGTTTTTT,CASSSSGTDNEKLFF
TRBJ1-2,many,-,TRBV28,TGTGCCAGCAGTTTAATGACAGGAGAGTATGGCTACACCTTC,CASSLMTGEYGYTF
TRBJ2-3,many,TRBD2,TRBV11-2,TGTGCCAGCAGCTTTCGCGGGGGAATCAGCACAGATACGCAGTATTTT,CASSFRGGISTDTQYF
TRBJ2-2,-,-,TRBV20-1,TGCAGTGCTAAGAAGCAAAGTACCGGGGAGCTGTTTTTT,CSAKKQSTGELFF
TRBJ2-1,-,-,TRBV24-1,TGTGCCACCAGTGATCTACAGGGAGACTACAATGAGCAGTTCTTC,CATSDLQGDYNEQFF
TRBJ2-7,many,-,TRBV10-2,TGCGCCAGCACCCTTAGCCGGACAGCGCTAGGCTACGAGCAGTACTTC,CASTLSRTALGYEQYF
TRBJ2-5,-,TRBD1,TRBV5-1,TGCGCCAGCAGCTTTGGGACAGGGGGCAGAGAGACCCAGTACTTC,CASSFGTGGRETQYF
TRBJ2-1,-,TRBD2,TRBV20-1,TGCAGTGCGAAGGGGCTAGCGGGAGGGGACAATGAGCAGTTCTTC,CSAKGLAGGDNEQFF
TRBJ2-5,-,TRBD2,TRBV7-9,TGTGCCAGCAGCTTATCCCGGACTAGCGGGAGGGGACAAGAGACCCAGTACTTC,CASSLSRTSGRGQETQYF
TRBJ1-1,many,TRBD1,TRBV6-1,TGTGCCAGCAGTCGGACAGGGCGCGGGGGGGGTGAAGCTTTCTTT,CASSRTGRGGGEAFF
TRBJ2-5,many,-,TRBV5-1,TGCGCCAGCAGCTCCCATGACGGGGGAGAGACCCAGTACTTC,CASSSHDGGETQYF
TRBJ2-3,few,-,TRBV12-3/TRBV12-4,TGTGCCAGCAGTTTAGGAGCCCAGGCGGGAGATACGCAGTATTTT,CASSLGAQAGDTQYF
TRBJ2-1,few,TRBD2,TRBV10-1,TGCGCCAGCAGTGAGTCGGTTGGGCGGGAGGGTGAGCAGTTCTTC,CASSESVGREGEQFF
TRBJ2-7,many,-,TRBV27,TGTGCCAGCAGTCCTACCCCAGGAATCTACGAGCAGTACTTC,CASSPTPGIYEQYF
TRBJ1-2,few,-,TRBV20-1,TGCAGTGCTCACATAACAAACTATGGCTACACCTTC,CSAHITNYGYTF
TRBJ2-3,many,-,TRBV7-8,TGTGCCAGCAGCTTAGGAACGGTGGGGAGGGATACGCAGTATTTT,CASSLGTVGRDTQYF
TRBJ2-7,few,-,TRBV14,TGTGCCAGCAGCCAAGGGCTCGACAGTTCCTACGAGCAGTACTTC,CASSQGLDSSYEQYF
TRBJ2-2,-,-,TRBV10-3,TGTGCCTCAGGGACCCTTTCCGGGGAGCTGTTTTTT,CASGTLSGELFF
TRBJ2-2,many,-,TRBV30,TGTGCCTCGACTGGTCGGGATGGAAGGACCGGGGAGCTGTTTTTT,CASTGRDGRTGELFF
TRBJ2-1,-,TRBD2,TRBV5-1,TGCGCCAGCAGCCCACCGGGACTAGCGGGAGGGTCTTTGAGCTCCTACAATGAGCAGTTCTTC,CASSPPGLAGGSLSSYNEQFF